One sample yielded the 31 T cell receptor beta chains listed below, sequenced in a study of T cell responses to AZD1222 COVID-19 vaccine. Clones were sequenced by immunoSEQ multiplex PCR, and TCRdb holds only the in-frame ones, with some missing. The table lists tens of thousands of clones, roughly three quarters of them singletons. Sequencing used peripheral blood, obtained 28 days after the second AZD1222 dose. These TCRs come from an adult who received the AZD1222 COVID-19 vaccine.

This CDR3 is CASSPRGSSETQYF. In nucleotides, the CDR3 is TGTGCCAGCAGCCCCAGGGGCAGTTCGGAGACCCAGTACTTC. This chain uses TRBV3-1 (or the pseudogene TRBV3-2) with TRBJ2-5, with D tentatively TRBD1 (6 bases). Germline V gene data show CDR1 as LGHDT and CDR2 as YNNKEL (reference sequence). The CDR3 has 14 amino acids. The V end was cut by 4 bases, the J end by 5 bases, with 14 bases between.

In this sample, this clone turned up once. DNA of the CDR3: TGCGCCAGTGCCCGGGACAGGGGCAACAATGAGCAGTTCTTC. Translation gives CASARDRGNNEQFF. The V call is TRBV5-1, the J call TRBJ2-1; TRBD1 matches at 10 bases. Germline-derived CDR1 and CDR2 are SGHRS and YFSETQ. This CDR3 comprises 14 residues. After removal of 8 bases from V and 5 bases from J, the junction contained 7 bases not matched to a gene.

The V gene is TRBV5-1, the J gene TRBJ1-1; D is possibly TRBD1 (5 bases). Trimming took off 4 bases at V and 4 bases at J, with 20 bases between the two ends. The CDR3 sequence is 16 residues long. Germline values: CDR1 SGHRS, CDR2 YFSETQ. The CDR3 spells CASSPGRDFGGTEAFF. The CDR3 DNA reads TGCGCCAGCAGCCCCGGCCGGGACTTCGGTGGCACTGAAGCTTTCTTT.

A few counts support this clone. The V gene is TRBV28, the J gene TRBJ1-3; no clear D gene. The CDR3 extends over 16 amino acids. The V gene's germline CDR1 is MDHEN and CDR2 SYDVKM. Between the trimmed V and J ends, which lost 2 bases and 0 bases, there was a span of 11 bases. The CDR3 nucleotides read TGTGCCAGCAGTTTACCAGGAGTGAGCTCTGGAAACACCATATATTTT. Encoded protein: CASSLPGVSSGNTIYF.

This clone was observed once. The rearrangement joins TRBV7-2 to TRBJ1-1; D is unresolved. The CDR3 runs 13 residues. The ends were cut back, 3 bases at V and 0 bases at J, with 5 bases in the middle. Germline-derived CDR1 and CDR2 are SGHTA and FQGNSA. The CDR3 sequence is CASSFLMNTEAFF. The CDR3 DNA reads as TGTGCCAGCAGCTTTCTCATGAACACTGAAGCTTTCTTT.

This clone appeared once. The chain carries TRBV24-1 and TRBJ1-4; no reliable D call. Germline V CDR1 and CDR2: KGHDR, SFDVKD. The CDR3 is 18 residues long. V lost 1 base, J lost 0 bases, and 14 bases lay in between. The CDR3 here is CATSDFPGRRATNEKLFF. In DNA, the CDR3 is TGTGCCACCAGTGATTTTCCTGGTCGGCGAGCAACTAATGAAAAACTGTTTTTT.

This clone was observed a handful of times. The V and J genes are TRBV6-5 and TRBJ2-7; D uncertain. Germline V lookup: CDR1 MNHEY, CDR2 SVGAGI. V was clipped by 6 bases and J by 2 bases, with 11 bases between them. This CDR3 is 13 amino acids long. CDR3 loop: CASSSKGAYEQYF. Here the CDR3 DNA reads TGTGCCAGCAGCTCCAAGGGCGCCTACGAGCAGTACTTC.

The genes are TRBV5-4 and TRBJ2-3; D possibly corresponds to TRBD1 (7 bases). The CDR3 is 17 residues long. Between the trimmed V and J ends, which lost 2 bases and 5 bases, there was a span of 21 bases. The V gene's germline CDR1 is SGHNT and CDR2 YYREEE (reference sequence). The CDR3 DNA follows: TGTGCCAGCAGCTTAGGAGGAAAGGGGGCGCGGGGAGATACGCAGTATTTT. It translates to CASSLGGKGARGDTQYF. Drawing the rest from reference TRBV5-4 and TRBJ2-3, the complete variable domain is ETGVTQSPTHLIKTRGQQVTLRCSSQSGHNTVSWYQQALGQGPQFIFQYYREEENGRGNFPPRFSGLQFPNYSSELNVNALELDDSALYLCASSLGGKGARGDTQYFGPGTRLTVL.

The V gene is TRBV6-5, the J gene TRBJ2-3, with D possibly being TRBD2 (5 bases). CDR1 is MNHEY and CDR2 is SVGAGI in the germline V gene. The V gene lost 6 bases and the J gene lost 4 bases, with 17 bases spanning the gap. The CDR3 is 15 amino acids. The chain's CDR3 is CASSYRASLADTQYF. CDR3 coding DNA: TGTGCCAGCAGCTACCGGGCGTCACTAGCAGATACGCAGTATTTT.

The gene calls are TRBV19 and TRBJ2-2; no clear D. The V end was cut by 7 bases, the J end by 6 bases, with 9 bases between. Germline V lookup: CDR1 LNHDA, CDR2 SQIVND (reference sequence). The CDR3 runs to 12 residues. CDR3 residues: CASTIMSGELFF. In DNA, the CDR3 is TGTGCCAGTACCATAATGTCCGGGGAGCTGTTTTTT.

The rearrangement links TRBV6-2 or TRBV6-3 to TRBJ1-2; D possibly corresponds to TRBD1 (6 bases). Trimming removed 4 bases at V and 2 bases at J, with 17 bases between. Germline CDR1 is MNHEY and CDR2 is SVGEGT. There are 16 residues in the CDR3. In DNA, the CDR3 is TGTGCCAGCAGTTTCCCGGGCCGGGGGCCGAACTATGGCTACACCTTC. Translated: CASSFPGRGPNYGYTF.

The V call is TRBV6-2 or TRBV6-3, the J call TRBJ2-5; 7 nucleotides line up with TRBD2. V was clipped by 2 bases and J by 7 bases; unmatched bases: 1. This CDR3 contains 12 residues. Per the germline V gene, CDR1 is MNHEY and CDR2 is SVGEGT. CDR3 DNA sequence: TGTGCCAGCAGTTACCAGCGGGGGACCCAGTACTTC. Protein sequence: CASSYQRGTQYF.

CDR3 nucleotides: TGCGCCAGCAGTCTGGGGGATACGCAGTATTTT. This encodes CASSLGDTQYF. The rearrangement links TRBV10-2 to TRBJ2-3; D ambiguous. Trimming left V 5 bases short and J 6 bases short, with 6 bases between. The germline CDR1 and CDR2 sequences are WSHSY and SAAADI. The CDR3 consists of 11 residues.

V and J are TRBV6-5 and TRBJ1-1; D is unclear. Germline lookup yields CDR1 MNHEY and CDR2 SVGAGI. The CDR3 has 13 residues. The V gene lost 7 bases and the J gene lost 2 bases, with 11 bases spanning the gap. The chain's CDR3 is CASNRGINTEAFF. In DNA form, the CDR3 reads TGTGCCAGCAATAGAGGGATAAACACTGAAGCTTTCTTT.

The CDR3 nucleotides are TGTGCCAGTAGCCCGTCGGCGGCCTTATTAGGGACCCAGTACTTC. Translated: CASSPSAALLGTQYF. This chain joins TRBV19 and TRBJ2-5; no clear D. Germline-derived CDR1 and CDR2 are LNHDA and SQIVND (reference sequence). The CDR3 sequence is 15 residues long. Deletions cut 6 bases from V and 7 bases from J, with 21 bases between.

The rearrangement links TRBV9 to TRBJ2-5, with TRBD1 matching 7 bases. The V gene's germline CDR1 is SGDLS and CDR2 YYNGEE. The V segment lost 3 bases and the J segment 4 bases; nucleotides outside the gene matches: 9. The CDR3 runs to 15 residues. CDR3 coding DNA: TGTGCCAGCAGCGAGACAGGGTACGAACGAGAGACCCAGTACTTC. Its translation: CASSETGYERETQYF.

The V gene is TRBV30, the J gene TRBJ1-3, with TRBD1 as a possible D gene (5 bases). V was trimmed by 5 bases and J by 9 bases, leaving 11 bases between them. This CDR3 comprises 11 residues. Germline V gene data show CDR1 as GTSNPN and CDR2 as SVGIG (reference sequence). The CDR3 reads CAWGQGGTIYF. In DNA form, the CDR3 reads TGTGCCTGGGGTCAGGGAGGCACCATATATTTT.

The chain is built from TRBV19 and TRBJ2-1; D not resolved. V shed 5 bases and J shed 6 bases, with 23 bases lying between them. The CDR3 totals 17 residues. Germline assignment: CDR1 LNHDA and CDR2 SQIVND (reference sequence). This CDR3 reads CASSPGPRARIVNEQFF. In DNA, the CDR3 is TGTGCCAGTAGTCCCGGCCCCCGGGCGCGGATCGTCAATGAGCAGTTCTTC.

The rearrangement links TRBV29-1 to TRBJ2-3; possible D gene TRBD2, 6 bases. This CDR3 has 16 residues. V was cut by 4 bases and J by 0 bases, with 17 bases left in between. Per germline, CDR1 SQVTM and CDR2 ANQGSEA. The CDR3 DNA reads as TGCAGCGTTGCGGACTACCGTCTTCCTAGCACAGATACGCAGTATTTT. It is translated as CSVADYRLPSTDTQYF.

V is TRBV27 and J is TRBJ1-5; tentative D call: TRBD1 (5 bases). Deletions cut 6 bases from V and 3 bases from J, with 12 bases between. Looked up from germline, CDR1 is MNHEY and CDR2 is SMNVEV (reference sequence). This CDR3 has 14 residues. The CDR3 nucleotides read TGTGCCAGCAGGTCCCGGGGCCACAATCAGCCCCAGCATTTT. Translated, it gives CASRSRGHNQPQHF.

The chain carries TRBV2 and TRBJ1-1; unclear D gene. The CDR3 runs 13 residues. The V gene's germline CDR1 is SNHLY and CDR2 FYNNEI. V lost 0 bases, J lost 10 bases, and 12 bases lay in between. CDR3 DNA: TGTGCCAGCAGTGAAGCGCGGGGAAGAGGAGCTTTCTTT. Translation gives CASSEARGRGAFF.

This clone has a handful of counts. The genes are TRBV19 and TRBJ1-4; possible D gene TRBD1, 5 bases. Germline V gene lookup returns CDR1 LNHDA and CDR2 SQIVND (reference sequence). This CDR3 has 17 amino acids. V was clipped by 3 bases and J by 0 bases, with 14 bases between them. The CDR3 DNA sequence: TGTGCCAGTAGTATCCCGCCCCTGACAGCAACTAATGAAAAACTGTTTTTT. Its translation is CASSIPPLTATNEKLFF.

This chain connects TRBV7-2 to TRBJ1-2; maybe TRBD1 (5 bases). The germline V gene has CDR1 SGHTA and CDR2 FQGNSA. This CDR3 is 13 amino acids long. V was pared by 5 bases and J by 5 bases, with 12 bases between. CDR3 nucleotide sequence: TGTGCCAGCAGCCCGTTGAGGGGATATGGCTACACCTTC. It encodes CASSPLRGYGYTF.

V usage is TRBV5-1 and J usage is TRBJ2-2; 11 bases are a match to TRBD2. CDR1 is SGHRS and CDR2 is YFSETQ in the germline V gene. The length of the CDR3 is 15 residues. V gave up 5 bases and J gave up 5 bases; unmatched junction bases: 5. The CDR3 nucleotides read TGCGCCAGCAGATTAGCGGGAGGGCCGACCGGGGAGCTGTTTTTT. This gives the protein CASRLAGGPTGELFF. Combining the CDR3 with reference TRBV5-1 and TRBJ2-2 gives the whole variable domain KAGVTQTPRYLIKTRGQQVTLSCSPISGHRSVSWYQQTPGQGLQFLFEYFSETQRNKGNFPGRFSGRQFSNSRSEMNVSTLELGDSALYLCASRLAGGPTGELFFGEGSRLTVL.

The chain couples TRBV7-2 to TRBJ1-5; D is unclear. CDR1 is SGHTA and CDR2 is FQGNSA in the germline V gene. Trimming removed 6 bases from V and 3 bases from J, with 15 bases in between. The CDR3 is 15 amino acids. The CDR3 bases are TGTGCCAGCAGGCCTGGCCAGACCTTCAATCAGCCCCAGCATTTT. Protein: CASRPGQTFNQPQHF.

This clone came up once. The V gene is TRBV6-4, the J gene TRBJ1-1, with D maybe TRBD1 (5 bases). Trimming shortened V by 8 bases and J by 0 bases, and 16 bases separated the two germline ends. CDR1 is MRHNA, CDR2 SNTAGT, per germline. The CDR3 runs 15 residues. The CDR3 region is CASPGLGELNTEAFF. The CDR3 nucleotides are TGTGCCAGCCCCGGACTGGGGGAGTTGAACACTGAAGCTTTCTTT.

The rearrangement uses TRBV5-8 and TRBJ1-4; D gene uncertain. CDR1 SGHTS and CDR2 YDEGEE come from the germline V gene. Trimming left V 1 base short and J 3 bases short, with 10 bases between. This CDR3 region has 15 residues. CDR3 sequence: CASSLRRVANEKLFF. The CDR3 nucleotides are TGTGCCAGCAGCTTGAGGAGGGTAGCTAATGAAAAACTGTTTTTT.

The chain recombines TRBV6-5 with TRBJ2-3; D is perhaps TRBD1 (6 bases). Germline V CDR1 and CDR2: MNHEY, SVGAGI. CDR3 length: 15 amino acids. The V and J ends lost 5 bases and 6 bases respectively, with 18 bases between them. The CDR3 spells CASSNQGSGGDTQYF. As DNA, the CDR3 is TGTGCCAGCAGTAACCAGGGGTCAGGAGGCGATACGCAGTATTTT.

The CDR3 coding sequence is TGTGCCACCAGTGATTTGCCGCTTGTACAGAATTTAAATCAGCCCCAGCATTTT. It yields the protein CATSDLPLVQNLNQPQHF. The genes are TRBV24-1 and TRBJ1-5; no clear D gene. This CDR3 has 18 residues. Trimming took 0 bases from V and 4 from J, leaving 18 bases between them. Germline CDR1 reads KGHDR; CDR2 reads SFDVKD.

The chain joins TRBV10-3 to TRBJ2-3; D is possibly TRBD1 or TRBD2 (6 bases each). The V gene's germline CDR1 is ENHRY and CDR2 SYGVKD. V gave up 2 bases and J gave up 6 bases, with 18 bases separating them. The CDR3 length is 16 residues. CDR3 sequence (DNA): TGTGCCATCAGTGAGGGGGGGCGGGGTTTCGGCGATACGCAGTATTTT. It encodes CAISEGGRGFGDTQYF.

Note on this clone: Different DNA sequences within this sample yield the same CDR3. The genes are TRBV5-4 and TRBJ1-5; no firm D call. The V gene lost 0 bases and the J gene lost 1 base, with 5 bases spanning the gap. Germline V gene lookup returns CDR1 SGHNT and CDR2 YYREEE (reference sequence). The CDR3 covers 14 residues. This CDR3 is CASSLGGSNQPQHF. In DNA form, the CDR3 reads TGTGCCAGCAGCTTGGGCGGGAGCAATCAGCCCCAGCATTTT.